These 31 T cell receptor beta chains were all obtained from the same sample, sequenced in a study of beta chain features in type 1 diabetes. TCRB transcripts that were expressed got sequenced, as all of the isolated RNA had been reverse transcribed. Profiling relied on immunoSEQ multiplex PCR, and the TCRdb table lists in-frame clones only, not all of them. The sample gives around 200,000 clones, about 13% of which show up once; less than 0.7% is in the top ten. Sequencing used central memory CD4+ T cells from blood. Receptors originate from a woman aged 18-29 years in good health.

The CDR3 sequence is CASSGPTDLYGYTF. CDR3 bases: TGTGCCAGCAGCGGCCCGACAGATCTGTATGGCTACACCTTC. The rearrangement joins TRBV9 to TRBJ1-2, with a weak D call TRBD1 (5 bases). The CDR3 runs 14 residues. Germline V CDR1 and CDR2: SGDLS, YYNGEE. The V and J ends lost 3 bases and 5 bases respectively, with 14 bases between them.

The V and J genes are TRBV4-1 and TRBJ1-2; no clear D. The V and J ends lost 3 bases and 1 base respectively, with 9 bases between them. CDR1 is MGHRA and CDR2 is YSYEKL in the germline V gene. The CDR3 extends over 14 amino acids. The CDR3 reads CASSHQILNYGYTF. DNA for the CDR3: TGCGCCAGCAGCCACCAGATCCTTAACTATGGCTACACCTTC.

This chain connects TRBV5-1 to TRBJ2-1; the D gene is possibly TRBD1 (9 bases). The CDR3 is 16 amino acids. Trimming removed 5 bases at V and 4 bases at J, with 19 bases between. CDR1 is SGHRS, CDR2 YFSETQ, per germline. CDR3 residues: CASRQGAGRAYNEQFF. In DNA form, the CDR3 reads TGCGCCAGCAGACAGGGGGCCGGGAGGGCATACAATGAGCAGTTCTTC.

The V gene is TRBV4-1, the J gene TRBJ2-7; the match to TRBD2 covers 13 bases. This CDR3 spans 16 amino acids. Germline V gene lookup returns CDR1 MGHRA and CDR2 YSYEKL. J was trimmed by 3 bases and V by 1 base; bases with no gene match: 3. The chain's CDR3 is CASSQGTSGSIYEQYF. In DNA, the CDR3 is TGCGCCAGCAGCCAAGGGACTAGCGGGAGCATCTACGAGCAGTACTTC.

The chain combines TRBV28 with TRBJ2-5; D remains ambiguous. The CDR3 extends over 15 amino acids. The V end lost 6 bases, the J end lost 2 bases, and 16 bases lay between the germline ends. The V gene's germline CDR1 is MDHEN and CDR2 SYDVKM. CDR3 DNA sequence: TGTGCCAGCAGCTTACGCGGATCAACACAAGAGACCCAGTACTTC. It translates to CASSLRGSTQETQYF.

The chain uses TRBV28 and TRBJ2-1, with TRBD2 matching 10 bases. V shed 2 bases and J 9 bases; nucleotides not matched to a gene: 7. The CDR3 contains 15 residues. Germline V gene sequence: CDR1 MDHEN, CDR2 SYDVKM. CDR3 in DNA: TGTGCCAGCAGTTTACGCCTAGCGGGAGTGGGTGAGCAGTTCTTC. It yields the protein CASSLRLAGVGEQFF. Variable domain in full (rest from reference TRBV28 and TRBJ2-1): DVKVTQSSRYLVKRTGEKVFLECVQDMDHENMFWYRQDPGLGLRLIYFSYDVKMKEKGDIPEGYSVSREKKERFSLILESASTNQTSMYLCASSLRLAGVGEQFFGPGTRLTVL.

The chain uses TRBV29-1 and TRBJ2-2, with a tentative D call TRBD2 (5 bases). This CDR3 contains 12 residues. Trimming cost V 4 bases and J 5 bases, with 8 bases left between them. Looked up from germline, CDR1 is SQVTM and CDR2 is ANQGSEA. Here the CDR3 reads CSVGEWTGELFF. The CDR3 DNA reads TGCAGCGTTGGGGAGTGGACCGGGGAGCTGTTTTTT.

The chain is built from TRBV28 and TRBJ1-4; D call uncertain. CDR3 length: 13 amino acids. Germline lookup yields CDR1 MDHEN and CDR2 SYDVKM. The ends were cut back, 6 bases at V and 5 bases at J, with 10 bases in the middle. This CDR3 reads CASSPTRNEKLFF. CDR3 in DNA: TGTGCCAGCAGCCCGACGAGGAATGAAAAACTGTTTTTT.

This chain joins TRBV2 and TRBJ2-7, with no clear D. Trimming removed 0 bases from V and 1 base from J, with 16 bases in between. The germline gives CDR1 SNHLY, CDR2 FYNNEI. The CDR3 loop spans 17 amino acids. The CDR3 protein is CASSEALGLGRSYEQYF. CDR3 in DNA: TGTGCCAGCAGTGAAGCGCTTGGCCTAGGAAGGTCCTACGAGCAGTACTTC.

This clone was counted between two and nine times. The chain links TRBV7-9 to TRBJ2-7, with D unclear. The CDR3 runs to 14 residues. V was shortened by 2 bases and J by 3 bases, with 11 bases between the two germline ends. Germline V gene lookup returns CDR1 SEHNR and CDR2 FQNEAQ (reference sequence). The CDR3 bases are TGTGCCAGCAGCTTACTGGGCAGCAACTACGAGCAGTACTTC. Translating it yields CASSLLGSNYEQYF.

This clone was recorded a few times. V and J are TRBV10-3 and TRBJ2-1, with 7 bases aligning to TRBD2. The length of the CDR3 is 14 residues. V lost 2 bases to trimming and J lost 3 bases; unmatched junction nucleotides: 1. Per germline, CDR1 ENHRY and CDR2 SYGVKD. CDR3 amino acids: CAISEGLDYNEQFF. Written as DNA, the CDR3 is TGTGCCATCAGTGAGGGACTAGACTACAATGAGCAGTTCTTC.

For the CDR3, the DNA is TGTGCCAGCAGCTCCGAGGGGGCCGGCACAGATACGCAGTATTTT. Protein: CASSSEGAGTDTQYF. The chain joins TRBV7-2 to TRBJ2-3; 7 bases agree with TRBD1. The CDR3 consists of 15 residues. V shed 4 bases and J 1 base; nucleotides not matched to a gene: 5. In germline, CDR1 is SGHTA, CDR2 FQGNSA.

V usage is TRBV27 and J usage is TRBJ2-5, with 8 positions matching TRBD1. CDR1 is MNHEY, CDR2 SMNVEV, per germline (reference sequence). The CDR3 spans 13 residues. J gave up 5 bases and V 5 bases, and 4 bases lay outside the gene matches. The DNA of the CDR3 is TGTGCCAGCAGTCGACAGGGGACGGAGACCCAGTACTTC. Its translation: CASSRQGTETQYF.

The chain employs TRBV6-6 and TRBJ2-7; D gene unclear. Trimming removed 3 bases at V and 3 bases at J, with 15 bases between. Germline assignment: CDR1 MNHNY and CDR2 SVGAGI (reference sequence). The CDR3 is made up of 15 amino acids. The CDR3 region has the DNA TGTGCCAGCAGTTATACGTTCCGTAGTCGCTACGAGCAGTACTTC. This codes for CASSYTFRSRYEQYF.

This chain links TRBV2 with TRBJ2-1, with 7 bases fitting TRBD2. This CDR3 is 12 amino acids long. Trimming at V came to 8 bases and at J to 4 bases, leaving 2 bases not matched to a gene. Germline V CDR1 and CDR2: SNHLY, FYNNEI. The CDR3 protein is CASSSGYNEQFF. DNA of the CDR3: TGTGCCAGCTCTAGCGGATACAATGAGCAGTTCTTC.

V gene TRBV11-2 combines with J gene TRBJ2-4; TRBD1 aligns across 9 bases. The CDR3 length is 15 residues. Germline CDR1 SGHAT, CDR2 FQNNGV. V gave up 6 bases and J gave up 1 base; unmatched junction bases: 4. As DNA, the CDR3 is TGTGCCAGCAGTGTCGACAGGGGGGCCAAAAACATTCAGTACTTC. Translated, it gives CASSVDRGAKNIQYF.

The rearrangement uses TRBV6-6 and TRBJ1-1; D perhaps matches TRBD1 (6 bases). Germline-derived CDR1 and CDR2 are MNHNY and SVGAGI (reference sequence). The V gene lost 2 bases and the J gene lost 8 bases, with 9 bases spanning the gap. The CDR3 is 12 amino acids. Here the CDR3 DNA reads TGTGCCAGCAGTTACCGGACAGACGAAGCTTTCTTT. This codes for CASSYRTDEAFF.

The CDR3 coding sequence is TGTGCCAGCAGGGTTACAGGGATCACTAATGAAAAACTGTTTTTT. It translates to CASRVTGITNEKLFF. The rearrangement joins TRBV2 to TRBJ1-4; possibly TRBD1 for D (6 bases). CDR3 size: 15 residues. The V gene's germline CDR1 is SNHLY and CDR2 FYNNEI. Trimming took 6 bases from V and 2 from J, leaving 13 bases between them.

This clone appeared a few times. CDR3 coding DNA: TGTGCCAGCAGCTTAAGTGTAACTAGCAATGAGCAGTTCTTC. It codes for CASSLSVTSNEQFF. V gene TRBV7-9 combines with J gene TRBJ2-1, with a weak D call TRBD2 (5 bases). This CDR3 is 14 amino acids long. Per the germline V gene, CDR1 is SEHNR and CDR2 is FQNEAQ (reference sequence). Trimming pared 2 bases from V and 6 bases from J, leaving 11 bases between.

This chain links TRBV7-9 with TRBJ2-1, with 12 bases lining up with TRBD2. V was clipped by 5 bases and J by 8 bases; unmatched bases: 13. Germline values: CDR1 SEHNR, CDR2 FQNEAQ (reference sequence). The CDR3 contains 17 residues. CDR3 sequence (DNA): TGTGCCAGCAGCCTTGGACTAGCGGGACTTAGGGTCGATGAGCAGTTCTTC. Its translation: CASSLGLAGLRVDEQFF.

This sequence joins TRBV12-5 and TRBJ2-5, with 7 bases lining up with TRBD1. With 9 bases clipped from V and 2 bases from J, the junction kept 15 bases outside the gene matches. Germline-derived CDR1 and CDR2 are LGHNT and FRNRAP. The CDR3 length is 16 residues. This CDR3 reads CARYRGVRFGQETQYF. CDR3 coding DNA: TGTGCTAGATACAGGGGAGTTCGGTTCGGTCAAGAGACCCAGTACTTC.

In nucleotides, the CDR3 is TGTGCCATCAGGGAGGGGAGCGGGAAATACGAGCAGTACTTC. Its translation: CAIREGSGKYEQYF. The J gene is TRBJ2-7, the V gene TRBV10-3, with 7 bases aligning to TRBD2. CDR1 ENHRY and CDR2 SYGVKD come from the germline V gene. This CDR3 spans 14 amino acids. V gave up 6 bases and J gave up 4 bases; unmatched junction bases: 9.

This clone was seen a few times. CDR3 protein: CASSKGQLNTEAFF. The CDR3 bases are TGTGCCAGTAGTAAAGGACAGCTGAACACTGAAGCTTTCTTT. J is TRBJ1-1 and V is TRBV19; D possibly corresponds to TRBD1 (6 bases). Germline V CDR1 and CDR2: LNHDA, SQIVND (reference sequence). V dropped 4 bases and J dropped 0 bases, with 9 bases sitting between them. The CDR3 is 14 residues long.

This clone was recorded a few times. The rearrangement joins TRBV28 to TRBJ2-3, with D perhaps matching TRBD1 (6 bases). V shed 3 bases and J shed 15 bases, with 16 bases lying between them. Per the germline V gene, CDR1 is MDHEN and CDR2 is SYDVKM. The CDR3 contains 12 residues. CDR3 sequence reads: CASSLGTSGSYF. In DNA, the CDR3 is TGTGCCAGCAGTTTGGGGACATCGGGTTCATATTTT.

The chain uses TRBV20-1 and TRBJ2-7; 10 bases agree with TRBD1. Germline lookup yields CDR1 DFQATT and CDR2 SNEGSKA (reference sequence). CDR3 length: 11 residues. Unmatched junction bases numbered 3, after V lost 8 bases and J lost 5 bases. Here the CDR3 reads CSPGQGNEQYF. The CDR3 DNA reads as TGCAGTCCGGGACAGGGGAACGAGCAGTACTTC.

The chain combines TRBV28 with TRBJ2-4; 7 nucleotides align to TRBD1. The CDR3 sequence is 14 residues long. V lost 9 bases to trimming and J lost 1 base; unmatched junction nucleotides: 6. CDR1 is MDHEN and CDR2 is SYDVKM in the germline V gene. The CDR3 DNA reads as TGTGCCAGTAGACTACAGGGGGCCAAAAACATTCAGTACTTC. It encodes CASRLQGAKNIQYF.

The chain couples TRBV30 to TRBJ2-7; 8 nucleotides agree with TRBD1. The CDR3 extends over 14 amino acids. The V gene end was trimmed by 1 base and the J gene end by 5 bases; junction bases not matched to a gene: 7. The V gene's germline CDR1 is GTSNPN and CDR2 SVGIG (reference sequence). CDR3 loop: CAWSGQGRFDEQYF. The CDR3 nucleotides read TGTGCCTGGAGTGGACAGGGGAGGTTTGACGAGCAGTACTTC.

This clone was recorded a few times. CDR3 region: CSVPTLEGASYGYTF. The CDR3 DNA reads as TGCAGCGTCCCAACCCTCGAGGGGGCATCGTATGGCTACACCTTC. This chain links TRBV29-1 with TRBJ1-2; 7 bases line up with TRBD1. Germline V gene lookup returns CDR1 SQVTM and CDR2 ANQGSEA. The CDR3 is made up of 15 amino acids. V lost 6 bases, J lost 5 bases, and 15 bases stayed unmatched.

This clone appeared a few times. This chain joins TRBV30 and TRBJ2-5, with a possible D match to TRBD2 (5 bases). Germline CDR1 and CDR2: GTSNPN and SVGIG (reference sequence). V gave up 0 bases and J gave up 5 bases, with 16 bases separating them. CDR3 length: 15 residues. The CDR3 loop reads CAWSVGGYPGETQYF. For the CDR3, the DNA is TGTGCCTGGAGTGTCGGCGGCTACCCGGGGGAGACCCAGTACTTC. The entire variable domain, with the rest obtained from reference TRBV30 and TRBJ2-5, is as follows: SQTIHQWPATLVQPVGSPLSLECTVEGTSNPNLYWYRQAAGRGLQLLFYSVGIGQISSEVPQNLSASRPQDRQFILSSKKLLLSDSGFYLCAWSVGGYPGETQYFGPGTRLLVL.

This clone was found a few times. V usage is TRBV5-1 and J usage is TRBJ2-1; D gene uncertain. Trimming left V 0 bases short and J 0 bases short, with 7 bases between. The CDR3 is made up of 15 amino acids. From germline, CDR1 is SGHRS and CDR2 YFSETQ. This CDR3 reads CASSLGTSSYNEQFF. CDR3 sequence (DNA): TGCGCCAGCAGCTTGGGAACAAGCTCCTACAATGAGCAGTTCTTC.

This clone was observed a handful of times. The chain couples TRBV7-6 to TRBJ2-5; tentatively, D is TRBD1 (5 bases). This CDR3 has 13 residues. Trimming pared 1 base from V and 4 bases from J, leaving 7 bases between. In germline, CDR1 is SGHVS, CDR2 FNYEAQ. This CDR3 is CASSLGQGETQYF. As DNA, the CDR3 is TGTGCCAGCAGCTTAGGGCAGGGAGAGACCCAGTACTTC. The full variable domain, its missing parts supplied by reference TRBV7-6 and TRBJ2-5, is GAGVSQSPRYKVTKRGQDVALRCDPISGHVSLYWYRQALGQGPEFLTYFNYEAQQDKSGLPNDRFSAERPEGSISTLTIQRTEQRDSAMYRCASSLGQGETQYFGPGTRLLVL.